This T cell receptor (beta chain) was identified during a study of blood T cell repertoires in COVID-19. The wider study: PBMCs, B-cell-depleted T cells, or T cells provided the cDNA or gDNA that made up the material.

Per the study methods: Reference gene primer amplification gave nucleated cell count estimates. Profiling relied on immunoSEQ multiplex PCR, and the TCRdb table lists in-frame clones only, not all of them. The V and J calls and clone size were taken over from that table, and D and trimming were inferred from the DNA. The sample includes tens of thousands of clones, roughly 80% of them seen just once. Sequencing was carried out using peripheral blood. The TCR sequence derives from a human donor in a cohort sampled during active COVID-19.

This CDR3 is CASSLSAGTGGNYEQYF. The CDR3 DNA follows: TGTGCCAGCAGTTTATCTGCCGGGACAGGGGGGAACTACGAGCAGTACTTC. V usage is TRBV27 and J usage is TRBJ2-7, with TRBD1 matching over 11 bases. V gave up 0 bases and J gave up 3 bases; unmatched junction bases: 7. Germline loops: CDR1 MNHEY, CDR2 SMNVEV (reference sequence). This CDR3 comprises 17 residues.